These 14 T cell receptor beta chains originate from one sample sequenced in a study of CD8 T cells in Susac syndrome. About 0.5 to 1 ug RNA was reverse transcribed with random hexamers. TCRdb used MiXCR to reprocess the immunoSEQ multiplex PCR reads, holding one entry per CDR3 protein. The sample has hundreds of thousands of distinct CDR3 sequences; more than 85% are singletons. What was sequenced was CD4+ T cells from PBMCs. These receptors all stem from a human donor with multiple sclerosis.

V and J are TRBV9 and TRBJ1-1, with a tentative D call TRBD1 (5 bases). CDR3 size: 14 residues. Trimming removed 5 bases at V and 8 bases at J, with 19 bases between. The germline V gene has CDR1 SGDLS and CDR2 YYNGEE. The CDR3 spells CASSVSDRITEAFF. The CDR3 region has the DNA TGTGCCAGCAGTGTGAGTGACAGAATAACAGAAGCTTTCTTT.

The chain recombines TRBV20-1 with TRBJ1-5; D is possibly TRBD1 (5 bases). There are 14 residues in the CDR3. V was trimmed by 4 bases and J by 11 bases, leaving 21 bases between them. CDR1 is DFQATT and CDR2 is SNEGSKA in the germline V gene (reference sequence). CDR3 sequence reads: CSANGGSRGGAQHF. In nucleotides, the CDR3 is TGCAGTGCTAACGGGGGAAGTCGGGGTGGCGCCCAGCATTTT.

The genes are TRBV30 and TRBJ1-1, with D unresolved. This CDR3 contains 13 residues. Trimming removed 1 base at V and 11 bases at J, with 17 bases between. Germline CDR1 is GTSNPN and CDR2 is SVGIG (reference sequence). The CDR3 reads CAWSANSVSWAFF. Here the CDR3 DNA reads TGTGCCTGGAGTGCGAATTCAGTATCTTGGGCTTTCTTT.

V and J are TRBV5-1 and TRBJ2-6, with 7 bases aligning to TRBD1. The CDR3 sequence is 18 residues long. From germline, CDR1 is SGHRS and CDR2 YFSETQ. V was pared by 3 bases and J by 0 bases, with 9 bases of the junction left unmatched. CDR3 amino acids: CASSSAAQGSSGANVLTF. CDR3 bases: TGCGCCAGCAGCTCGGCGGCACAGGGGAGCTCTGGGGCCAACGTCCTGACTTTC.

J is TRBJ1-1 and V is TRBV29-1, with D perhaps TRBD1 (6 bases). CDR1 is SQVTM and CDR2 is ANQGSEA in the germline V gene. The CDR3 is made up of 13 amino acids. V gave up 7 bases and J gave up 5 bases, with 17 bases separating them. CDR3 protein: CSGKSGTLTEAFF. CDR3 DNA sequence: TGCAGCGGGAAATCCGGGACACTTACTGAAGCTTTCTTT.

The V and J genes are TRBV3-1 and TRBJ2-7; 7 nucleotides line up with TRBD2. Looked up from germline, CDR1 is LGHDT and CDR2 is YNNKEL (reference sequence). V lost 5 bases and J lost 0; bases outside the gene matches: 7. CDR3 length equals 15 residues. The CDR3 coding sequence is TGTGCCAGCAGCGCCGCAGGGAGGGGCTCCTACGAGCAGTACGTC. Amino acids: CASSAAGRGSYEQYV.

The rearrangement links TRBV27 to TRBJ1-1; tentative D call: TRBD1 (5 bases). Looked up from germline, CDR1 is MNHEY and CDR2 is SMNVEV (reference sequence). This CDR3 is built from 13 residues. The germline V and J ends were trimmed by 6 bases and 4 bases, with 12 bases remaining between them. The CDR3 bases are TGTGCCAGCAGCCGACAGATGGGCACTGAAGCTTTCTTT. Translating it yields CASSRQMGTEAFF.

The rearrangement uses TRBV11-2 and TRBJ2-1; 8 nucleotides align to TRBD2. The CDR3 covers 16 residues. With V trimmed by 3 bases and J by 9 bases, 13 bases remained unmatched. Germline values: CDR1 SGHAT, CDR2 FQNNGV. The CDR3 nucleotides read TGTGCCAGCAGCTTGATTGAACGGGGGGGCCGCGGTGAGCAGTTCTTC. The encoded protein is CASSLIERGGRGEQFF.

The rearrangement uses TRBV6-5 and TRBJ2-7; possible D gene TRBD2, 6 bases. CDR3 size: 14 residues. Germline V gene data show CDR1 as MNHEY and CDR2 as SVGAGI. The germline V and J ends were trimmed by 9 bases and 2 bases, with 17 bases remaining between them. CDR3: CASSRRADTYEQYF. The CDR3 DNA sequence: TGTGCCAGTTCTCGGAGGGCAGACACCTACGAGCAGTACTTC.

The chain couples TRBV27 to TRBJ2-7; the D is unclear. Germline CDR1 is MNHEY and CDR2 is SMNVEV (reference sequence). V was clipped by 3 bases and J by 5 bases, with 8 bases between them. This CDR3 spans 12 amino acids. The CDR3: CASSFLRDEQYV. In DNA, the CDR3 is TGTGCCAGCAGTTTCCTACGAGACGAGCAGTACGTC.

The chain is built from TRBV29-1 and TRBJ2-5; either TRBD1 or TRBD2 may fit D (5 bases each). Trimming removed 2 bases from V and 3 bases from J, with 7 bases in between. Germline V gene data show CDR1 as SQVTM and CDR2 as ANQGSEA. There are 12 residues in the CDR3. The CDR3 region has the DNA TGCAGCGTTGAACGGGACGAAGAGACCCAGTACTTC. It translates to CSVERDEETQYF.

V gene TRBV15 combines with J gene TRBJ1-5; D not certain. The CDR3 contains 16 residues. The germline V gene encodes CDR1 LNHNV and CDR2 YYDKDF (reference sequence). Trimming pared 2 bases from V and 2 bases from J, leaving 13 bases between. This CDR3 reads CATSRPSAGRNQPQHF. The CDR3 DNA reads TGTGCCACCAGCAGACCGTCTGCTGGGCGCAATCAGCCCCAGCATTTT.

The chain joins TRBV12-5 to TRBJ1-5; maybe TRBD1 (5 bases). Germline CDR1 reads LGHNT; CDR2 reads FRNRAP. The CDR3 is 15 amino acids. V lost 4 bases to trimming and J lost 7 bases, with 17 bases between them. In nucleotides, the CDR3 is TGTGCTAGTGGTTCTTCGGGGGTCCTGGACCAGCCCCAGCATTTT. Amino acid sequence: CASGSSGVLDQPQHF.

CDR3 DNA sequence: TGTGCCAGTAGTATAGGCAGAAACAATGAGCAGTTCTTC. Protein sequence: CASSIGRNNEQFF. This chain connects TRBV19 to TRBJ2-1; D is unclear. The CDR3 consists of 13 residues. In germline, CDR1 is LNHDA, CDR2 SQIVND (reference sequence). Trimming stripped 1 base from V and 5 bases from J, with 6 bases between.